The 26 T cell receptor beta chains listed next were all sequenced from one sample in a study of T cell responses to AZD1222 COVID-19 vaccine. Method: immunoSEQ multiplex PCR; TCRdb's copy keeps in-frame clones and lacks some. The table lists about 100,000 clones, 80% to 90% of them singletons. The source material was peripheral blood, sampled on day 0 of MenACWY control vaccination. The receptor set was obtained from an adult in good health.

On this clone itself: Other DNA sequences in the same sample also yield this CDR3. The chain links TRBV28 to TRBJ2-3, with 7 bases aligning to TRBD1. Germline CDR1 MDHEN, CDR2 SYDVKM. The CDR3 is made up of 14 amino acids. The V segment lost 6 bases and the J segment 2 bases; nucleotides outside the gene matches: 5. CDR3: CASRRQGVTDTQYF. CDR3 nucleotides: TGTGCCAGCAGGCGGCAGGGGGTCACAGATACGCAGTATTTT.

This clone was observed a few times. J is TRBJ1-2 and V is TRBV6-1; D is unclear. V was cut by 1 base and J by 6 bases, with 6 bases left in between. Germline CDR1 is MNHNS and CDR2 is SASEGT. CDR3 size: 12 residues. CDR3 loop: CASSEGRDGYTF. Written as DNA, the CDR3 is TGTGCCAGCAGTGAAGGTCGGGATGGCTACACCTTC.

V gene TRBV25-1 combines with J gene TRBJ2-3; TRBD2 matches 10 bases. The CDR3 sequence is 17 residues long. Germline V gene sequence: CDR1 MGHDK, CDR2 SYGVNS. J was trimmed by 2 bases and V by 3 bases; bases with no gene match: 8. The CDR3 protein is CASSEVAGGLFTDTQYF. CDR3 bases: TGTGCCAGCAGTGAGGTAGCGGGGGGACTCTTCACAGATACGCAGTATTTT.

J is TRBJ1-2 and V is TRBV12-3 or TRBV12-4; 9 bases line up with TRBD1. The CDR3 loop spans 13 amino acids. Unmatched junction bases numbered 3, after V lost 4 bases and J lost 6 bases. CDR3 sequence (DNA): TGTGCCAGCAGTTGGACAGGGGAAGATGGCTACACCTTC. This translates into CASSWTGEDGYTF.

The CDR3 region has the DNA TGTGCCAGCAGCCCCGAATCTACTAGGGGAGAGACCCAGTACTTC. This gives the protein CASSPESTRGETQYF. The chain employs TRBV7-9 and TRBJ2-5, with D possibly called TRBD1 or TRBD2 (5 bases each). From germline, CDR1 is SEHNR and CDR2 FQNEAQ (reference sequence). V was pared by 5 bases and J by 4 bases, with 17 bases between. The CDR3 loop spans 15 amino acids. The variable domain in full, with the rest retrieved from reference TRBV7-9 and TRBJ2-5, is DTGVSQNPRHKITKRGQNVTFRCDPISEHNRLYWYRQTLGQGPEFLTYFQNEAQLEKSRLLSDRFSAERPKGSFSTLEIQRTEQGDSAMYLCASSPESTRGETQYFGPGTRLLVL.

CDR3 region: CASSEYGDLRNTEAFF. The CDR3 nucleotides read TGCGCCAGCAGTGAGTATGGGGACCTACGGAACACTGAAGCTTTCTTT. The genes are TRBV10-1 and TRBJ1-1; possible D gene TRBD1, 5 bases. V was shortened by 1 base and J by 1 base, with 13 bases between the two germline ends. Germline loops: CDR1 WNHNN, CDR2 SYGVQD (reference sequence). The CDR3 consists of 16 residues.

The V gene is TRBV7-2, the J gene TRBJ2-5; D possibly uses TRBD1 or TRBD2 (5 bases each). Trimming stripped 5 bases from V and 4 bases from J, with 20 bases between. CDR1 and CDR2 (germline): SGHTA, FQGNSA. CDR3 length: 16 residues. The CDR3 here is CASSPWPRGKRETQYF. CDR3 coding DNA: TGTGCCAGCAGCCCTTGGCCGAGGGGTAAGAGAGAGACCCAGTACTTC.

The chain carries TRBV27 and TRBJ2-5; no reliable D call. V shed 1 base and J shed 4 bases, with 7 bases lying between them. The germline V gene encodes CDR1 MNHEY and CDR2 SMNVEV (reference sequence). The CDR3 runs to 13 residues. The CDR3 nucleotides read TGTGCCAGCAGTTTATGGGGTACAGAGACCCAGTACTTC. Translating gives CASSLWGTETQYF.

This sequence joins TRBV19 and TRBJ2-5; D is perhaps TRBD1 (5 bases). Germline V gene lookup returns CDR1 LNHDA and CDR2 SQIVND (reference sequence). CDR3 length: 14 residues. Trimming cost V 5 bases and J 4 bases, with 14 bases left between them. The CDR3 protein is CASSWKGRGETQYF. Written as DNA, the CDR3 is TGTGCCAGTAGTTGGAAGGGGCGCGGAGAGACCCAGTACTTC.

The chain links TRBV2 to TRBJ1-2; TRBD1 matches 11 bases. Germline lookup yields CDR1 SNHLY and CDR2 FYNNEI. The CDR3 is 17 amino acids. The V gene end was trimmed by 8 bases and the J gene end by 6 bases; junction bases not matched to a gene: 17. The chain's CDR3 is CASRVNSGQGDRNGYTF. CDR3 bases: TGTGCCAGCCGGGTCAATTCGGGACAGGGGGATCGTAATGGCTACACCTTC.

The J gene is TRBJ2-3, the V gene TRBV5-1; perhaps TRBD2 as D (6 bases). From germline, CDR1 is SGHRS and CDR2 YFSETQ. V was shortened by 0 bases and J by 5 bases, with 10 bases between the two germline ends. The CDR3 consists of 14 residues. The CDR3 reads CASSLGRGRDTQYF. The CDR3 DNA reads TGCGCCAGCAGCTTGGGGCGGGGAAGAGATACGCAGTATTTT.

This clone was picked up one time. The chain carries TRBV7-2 and TRBJ2-4; D is perhaps TRBD2 (7 bases). With 2 bases removed from V and 1 base from J, the gap between germline ends came to 15 bases. The germline V gene encodes CDR1 SGHTA and CDR2 FQGNSA. The CDR3 has 17 amino acids. The CDR3 bases are TGTGCCAGCAGCTTACGGGGGGCGGTCGTGGCCAAAAACATTCAGTACTTC. Its protein product is CASSLRGAVVAKNIQYF.

For the CDR3, the DNA is TGTGCCAGCAGCAGCACGGGGGAACCAGTTGAAAAACTGTTTTTT. Translating gives CASSSTGEPVEKLFF. This sequence joins TRBV5-6 and TRBJ1-4; TRBD1 might be the D (5 bases). CDR1 and CDR2 from the germline V gene are SGHDT and YYEEEE. The CDR3 loop spans 15 amino acids. The V and J ends lost 4 bases and 7 bases respectively, with 17 bases between them.

The chain has TRBV30 and TRBJ2-3; 8 bases match TRBD2. There are 16 residues in the CDR3. Unmatched junction bases numbered 5, after V lost 0 bases and J lost 0 bases. The germline V gene has CDR1 GTSNPN and CDR2 SVGIG (reference sequence). CDR3 sequence reads: CAWSVLSGRSTDTQYF. DNA of the CDR3: TGTGCCTGGAGTGTACTGAGCGGGAGAAGCACAGATACGCAGTATTTT.

This CDR3 reads CASSKNPGPGGREQYF. In DNA, the CDR3 is TGTGCCAGCAGCAAGAATCCGGGACCTGGAGGTCGCGAGCAGTACTTC. The rearrangement joins TRBV21-1 to TRBJ2-7. TRBV21-1 is listed as a pseudogene. CDR3 length: 16 amino acids.

In its sample, this clone was seen once. The V and J genes are TRBV27 and TRBJ1-2; 7 positions match TRBD1. Germline CDR1 reads MNHEY; CDR2 reads SMNVEV (reference sequence). Trimming at V came to 2 bases and at J to 2 bases, leaving 20 bases not matched to a gene. The CDR3 extends over 20 amino acids. Written as DNA, the CDR3 is TGTGCCAGCAGTTTACACAACCCCAAAAGAGACAGGGAAGGGAACTATGGCTACACCTTC. Translating gives CASSLHNPKRDREGNYGYTF.

The genes are TRBV5-4 and TRBJ1-3, with D unclear. CDR1 and CDR2 from the germline V gene are SGHNT and YYREEE (reference sequence). V dropped 0 bases and J dropped 2 bases, with 9 bases sitting between them. The CDR3 totals 15 residues. For the CDR3, the DNA is TGTGCCAGCAGCTTGGACCTGAACACTGGAAACACCATATATTTT. As protein: CASSLDLNTGNTIYF.

The rearrangement links TRBV18 to TRBJ1-4; tentatively, D is TRBD1 (5 bases). The CDR3 has 12 residues. CDR1 KGHSH and CDR2 LQKENI come from the germline V gene. The V end lost 3 bases, the J end lost 7 bases, and 6 bases lay between the germline ends. This CDR3 is CASSPGGEKLFF. The DNA of the CDR3 is TGTGCCAGCTCACCCGGGGGTGAAAAACTGTTTTTT.

The V call is TRBV6-2 or TRBV6-3, the J call TRBJ1-4; D is ambiguous. V shed 3 bases and J shed 0 bases, with 8 bases lying between them. The CDR3 is 15 amino acids. Germline CDR1 is MNHEY and CDR2 is SVGEGT. CDR3 sequence (DNA): TGTGCCAGCAGTTATGAGGATGCAACTAATGAAAAACTGTTTTTT. It translates to CASSYEDATNEKLFF.

The V call is TRBV18, the J call TRBJ2-6; D is tentatively TRBD1 or TRBD2 (5 bases each). The CDR3 loop spans 19 amino acids. Germline values: CDR1 KGHSH, CDR2 LQKENI. The V and J ends lost 1 base and 0 bases respectively, with 16 bases between them. In nucleotides, the CDR3 is TGTGCCAGCTCACCACTCCCGGGACGGGGAAGCTCTGGGGCCAACGTCCTGACTTTC. Protein sequence: CASSPLPGRGSSGANVLTF. The full variable domain, with the rest looked up from reference TRBV18 and TRBJ2-6, is NAGVMQNPRHLVRRRGQEARLRCSPMKGHSHVYWYRQLPEEGLKFMVYLQKENIIDESGMPKERFSAEFPKEGPSILRIQQVVRGDSAAYFCASSPLPGRGSSGANVLTFGAGSRLTVL.

The rearrangement uses TRBV7-9 and TRBJ2-5; 11 bases are shared with TRBD1. CDR3 length: 17 amino acids. After removal of 2 bases from V and 1 base from J, the junction contained 6 bases not matched to a gene. Germline CDR1 and CDR2: SEHNR and FQNEAQ (reference sequence). The CDR3 DNA is TGTGCCAGCAGCTTATGGACCGGGACAGGGGGCCAAGAGACCCAGTACTTC. Translated, it gives CASSLWTGTGGQETQYF.

The chain links TRBV5-1 to TRBJ1-1, with a weak D call TRBD1 (5 bases). Germline V gene lookup returns CDR1 SGHRS and CDR2 YFSETQ. V was clipped by 0 bases and J by 3 bases, with 18 bases between them. CDR3 length equals 17 residues. The CDR3 loop reads CASSLGSIARAYTEAFF. The CDR3 nucleotides read TGCGCCAGCAGCTTGGGTTCGATAGCCAGGGCCTACACTGAAGCTTTCTTT.

This sequence joins TRBV5-4 and TRBJ2-2; either TRBD1 or TRBD2 may fit D (6 bases each). This CDR3 is built from 16 residues. Looked up from germline, CDR1 is SGHNT and CDR2 is YYREEE (reference sequence). V lost 4 bases, J lost 1 base, and 14 bases lay in between. The DNA of the CDR3 is TGTGCCAGCAGCCCCATGGAGGGGGGGAACACCGGGGAGCTGTTTTTT. It encodes CASSPMEGGNTGELFF.

This sequence joins TRBV4-3 and TRBJ1-6; the match to TRBD1 covers 7 bases. This CDR3 is built from 16 residues. J lost 8 bases, V lost 0 bases, and 7 bases had no gene match. CDR1 is LGHNA, CDR2 YSLEER, per germline. CDR3 sequence: CASSQDWGQKHSPLHF. In nucleotides, the CDR3 is TGCGCCAGCAGCCAAGATTGGGGACAGAAGCATTCACCCCTCCACTTT.

The chain combines TRBV28 with TRBJ1-1; D call uncertain. The V gene lost 0 bases and the J gene lost 4 bases, with 6 bases spanning the gap. Germline loops: CDR1 MDHEN, CDR2 SYDVKM. The CDR3 contains 13 residues. The chain's CDR3 is CASSLWVSTEAFF. The CDR3 nucleotides read TGTGCCAGCAGTTTATGGGTCAGCACTGAAGCTTTCTTT.

This chain links TRBV6-5 with TRBJ2-4, with TRBD2 matching 7 bases. Per the germline V gene, CDR1 is MNHEY and CDR2 is SVGAGI. V lost 0 bases, J lost 10 bases, and 9 bases stayed unmatched. The CDR3 contains 15 residues. CDR3: CASSYSGTTLGIQYF. As DNA, the CDR3 is TGTGCCAGCAGTTACTCGGGGACTACCCTAGGGATTCAGTACTTC.